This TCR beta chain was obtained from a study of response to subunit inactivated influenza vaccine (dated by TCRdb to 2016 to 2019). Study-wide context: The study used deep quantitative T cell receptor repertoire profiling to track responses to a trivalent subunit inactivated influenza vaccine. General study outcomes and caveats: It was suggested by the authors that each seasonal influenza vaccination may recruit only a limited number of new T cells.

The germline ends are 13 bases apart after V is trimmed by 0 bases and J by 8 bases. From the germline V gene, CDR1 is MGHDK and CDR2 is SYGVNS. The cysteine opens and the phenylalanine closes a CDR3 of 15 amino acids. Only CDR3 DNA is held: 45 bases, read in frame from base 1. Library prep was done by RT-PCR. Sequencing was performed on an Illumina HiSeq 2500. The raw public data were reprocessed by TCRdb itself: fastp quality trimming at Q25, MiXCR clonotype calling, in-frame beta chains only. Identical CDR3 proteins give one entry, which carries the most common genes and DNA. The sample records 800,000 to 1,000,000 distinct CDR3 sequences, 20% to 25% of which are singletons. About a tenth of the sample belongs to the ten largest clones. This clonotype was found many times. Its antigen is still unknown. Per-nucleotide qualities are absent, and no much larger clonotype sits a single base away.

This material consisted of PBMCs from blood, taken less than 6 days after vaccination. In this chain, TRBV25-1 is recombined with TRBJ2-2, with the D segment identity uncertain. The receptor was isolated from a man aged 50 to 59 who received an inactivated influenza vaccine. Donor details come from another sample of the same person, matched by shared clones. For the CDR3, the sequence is CASSEYPLGPGELFF. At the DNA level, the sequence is TGTGCCAGCAGTGAATATCCCTTAGGTCCGGGGGAGCTGTTTTTT.